This is a list of T cell receptor beta chains from one sample in a study of T cells in Graves' hyperthyroidism and ophthalmopathy. TCRdb ran MiXCR on the multiplex PCR reads and lists one entry per CDR3 protein. The table lists hundreds of thousands of distinct CDR3 sequences, about 24% of them singletons, with 10% to 12% in the top ten. The material sequenced was blood. Receptors were obtained from a woman in her 30s with Graves' ophthalmopathy. Both conserved end residues are part of each CDR3. D genes are given only for firm matches. A row's size may be missing; if present it is once, few, many or a size class.

j_call | v_call | clone_size | d_call | cdr3_nt | cdr3_aa
TRBJ1-6 | TRBV6-2/TRBV6-3 | few | - | TGTGCCAGCACCGCACTGGGAGGTTCACCCCTCCACTTT | CASTALGGSPLHF
TRBJ2-2 | TRBV6-1 | few | TRBD1 | TGTGCCAGCAGTCGAACAGGGGACACCGGGGAGCTGTTTTTT | CASSRTGDTGELFF
TRBJ2-7 | TRBV7-3 | many | - | TGTGCCAGCAGCTTGGGCCCAGGGGACGAGCAGTACTTC | CASSLGPGDEQYF
TRBJ1-5 | TRBV6-1 | once | - | TGTGCCAGCAGTGAAGTAATGGACAATCAGCCCCAGCATTTT | CASSEVMDNQPQHF
TRBJ1-1 | TRBV5-1 | many | TRBD1 | TGCGCCAGCAGCTTAGAGGCAGGGGGGAACACTGAAGCTTTCTTT | CASSLEAGGNTEAFF
TRBJ2-3 | TRBV6-2/TRBV6-3 | many | - | TGTGCCAGCGGTCGTCCGGGGGTAACAGATACGCAGTATTTT | CASGRPGVTDTQYF
TRBJ2-7 | TRBV27 | many | - | TGTGCCAGCAGTTCCGGGACGCGGCTCTTCGAGCAGTACTTC | CASSSGTRLFEQYF
TRBJ2-7 | TRBV12-3/TRBV12-4 | many | TRBD1 | TGTGCCAGCAGTTTGGGAACAGGGGGCTCCGAGCAGTACTTC | CASSLGTGGSEQYF
TRBJ2-2 | TRBV4-1 | many | - | TGCGCCAGCAGCCAACGTACAGGGATCGGGGAGCTGTTTTTT | CASSQRTGIGELFF
TRBJ1-2 | TRBV7-2 | - | TRBD1 | TGTGCCAGCAGCCTAAGGACAGGGGAGAGCTATGGCTACACCTTC | CASSLRTGESYGYTF
TRBJ2-2 | TRBV4-3 | many | - | TGCGCCAGCAGCCAAAGCAGGGCCGGGGAGCTGTTTTTT | CASSQSRAGELFF
TRBJ2-5 | TRBV4-1 | - | - | TGCGCCAGCAGCCCATCCGTACTCCAAGAGACCCAGTACTTC | CASSPSVLQETQYF
TRBJ2-7 | TRBV6-1 | - | - | TGTGCCAGCAGACCGGACCTAGACTACGAGCAGTACTTC | CASRPDLDYEQYF
TRBJ1-6 | TRBV6-1 | - | TRBD1 | TGTGCCAGCAGTGCAGACAGGGTTCTTTCACCCCTCCACTTT | CASSADRVLSPLHF
TRBJ2-5 | TRBV12-3/TRBV12-4 | few | TRBD2 | TGTGCCAGCAAAACGGCTAGCGGGGCCGGGGAGACCCAGTACTTC | CASKTASGAGETQYF
TRBJ1-2 | TRBV20-1 | many | - | TGCAGTGCTAGTCACAGGGCTGGCCGCTACACCTTC | CSASHRAGRYTF
TRBJ1-1 | TRBV7-2 | many | - | TGTGCCAGCAGCTTAGTCGGACGGAGGAATGCTGAAGCTTTCTTT | CASSLVGRRNAEAFF
TRBJ2-2 | TRBV7-8 | many | - | TGTGCCAGCAGCCCCCTTGAGGCCACCGGGGAGCTGTTTTTT | CASSPLEATGELFF
TRBJ1-5 | TRBV20-1 | many | - | TGCAGTGCTACAAAGGATAGCAATCAGCCCCAGCATTTT | CSATKDSNQPQHF
TRBJ1-5 | TRBV28 | - | - | TGTGCCAGCACCCCGGGCCGTAGTGGGCAGCCCCAGCATTTT | CASTPGRSGQPQHF
TRBJ2-7 | TRBV27 | many | TRBD1 | TGTGCCAGCAGCCTCTCCGGGACAGGGCACTACGAGCAGTACTTC | CASSLSGTGHYEQYF
TRBJ2-7 | TRBV28 | - | TRBD2 | TGTGCCAGCAGTTCCCGACCCCAGACTAGCGGGAGATACGAGCAGTACTTC | CASSSRPQTSGRYEQYF
TRBJ1-1 | TRBV12-3/TRBV12-4 | - | - | TGTGCCAGCAGGTTGATCCCGGGGAACACTGAAGCTTTCTTT | CASRLIPGNTEAFF
TRBJ1-5 | TRBV20-1 | many | - | TGCAGTGCGACCGTTGACAGACCCAATCAGCCCCAGCATTTT | CSATVDRPNQPQHF
TRBJ1-1 | TRBV19 | many | - | TGTGCCAGTAGTATTCGCCCGCGGGGGAACACTGAAGCTTTCTTT | CASSIRPRGNTEAFF
TRBJ2-6 | TRBV11-2 | many | - | TGTGCCAGCAGCTCCGAATCTGGGGCCAACGTCCTGACTTTC | CASSSESGANVLTF
TRBJ1-5 | TRBV7-3 | - | - | TGTGCCAGCAGCTCCGATAAGGGGAGGACACAGCCCCAGCATTTT | CASSSDKGRTQPQHF
TRBJ2-7 | TRBV19 | few | TRBD1 | TGTGCCAGTAGCACGGACAGGGGATACGAGCAGTACTTC | CASSTDRGYEQYF
TRBJ2-5 | TRBV20-1 | many | TRBD1 | TGCAGTGCTAGCGAAACAGGGACAGGGGGAGAGACCCAGTACTTC | CSASETGTGGETQYF
TRBJ1-2 | TRBV6-2/TRBV6-3 | many | - | TGTGCCAGCAGGCTCCGGGACTATGGCTACACCTTC | CASRLRDYGYTF
TRBJ2-7 | TRBV6-5 | many | - | TGTGCCAGCAGTTCCGGGACAAAGCAGTACTTC | CASSSGTKQYF